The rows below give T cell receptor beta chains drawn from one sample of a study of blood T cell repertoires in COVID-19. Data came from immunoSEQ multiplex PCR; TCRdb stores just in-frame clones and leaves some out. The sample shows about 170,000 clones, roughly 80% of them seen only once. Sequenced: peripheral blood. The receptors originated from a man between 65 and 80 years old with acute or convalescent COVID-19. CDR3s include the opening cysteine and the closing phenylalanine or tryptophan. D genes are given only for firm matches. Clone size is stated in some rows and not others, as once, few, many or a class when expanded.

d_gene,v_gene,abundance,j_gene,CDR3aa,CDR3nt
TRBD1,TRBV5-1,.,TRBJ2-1,CASSSQGVEQFF,TGCGCCAGCAGCTCCCAGGGGGTTGAGCAGTTCTTC
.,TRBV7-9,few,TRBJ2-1,CASSLVGEEQFF,TGTGCCAGCAGCTTAGTCGGGGAGGAGCAGTTCTTC
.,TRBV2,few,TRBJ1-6,CASSEEDSNSPLHF,TGTGCCAGCAGTGAGGAGGACAGCAATTCACCCCTCCACTTT
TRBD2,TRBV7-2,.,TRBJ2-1,CASSPSGGKYNEQFF,TGTGCCAGCAGCCCTAGCGGGGGAAAATACAATGAGCAGTTCTTC
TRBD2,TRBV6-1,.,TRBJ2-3,CASSAGLAGGSDTQYF,TGTGCCAGCAGTGCGGGACTAGCGGGGGGCTCAGATACGCAGTATTTT
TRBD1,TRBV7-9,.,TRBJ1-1,CASSLFGQGASTEAFF,TGTGCCAGCAGCTTATTTGGACAGGGGGCAAGCACTGAAGCTTTCTTT
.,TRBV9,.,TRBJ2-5,CASSVDWLQETQYF,TGTGCCAGCAGCGTAGACTGGTTGCAAGAGACCCAGTACTTC
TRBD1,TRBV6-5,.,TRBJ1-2,CASSRRGRGYYGYTF,TGTGCCAGCAGCCGGAGAGGCAGGGGGTACTATGGCTACACCTTC
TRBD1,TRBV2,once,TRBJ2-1,CASSEQQGAYNEQFF,TGTGCCAGCAGTGAGCAGCAGGGGGCCTACAATGAGCAGTTCTTC
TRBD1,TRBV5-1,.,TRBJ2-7,CASSLSGTGVYEQYF,TGCGCCAGCAGCTTATCCGGGACAGGCGTCTACGAGCAGTACTTC
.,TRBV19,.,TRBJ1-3,CASSSTASGNTIYF,TGTGCCAGTAGCTCAACAGCCTCTGGAAACACCATATATTTT
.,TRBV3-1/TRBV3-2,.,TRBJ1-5,CASSQDPGPQHF,TGTGCCAGCAGCCAAGACCCAGGGCCCCAGCATTTT
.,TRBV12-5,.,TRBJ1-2,CASKPGMSYGYTF,TGTGCTAGTAAACCAGGGATGAGCTATGGCTACACCTTC
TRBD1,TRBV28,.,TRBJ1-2,CASGHRGGYGYTF,TGTGCCAGCGGACACAGGGGCGGCTATGGCTACACCTTC
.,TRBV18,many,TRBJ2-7,CASSPLAGGEQYF,TGTGCCAGCTCACCACTGGCCGGGGGTGAGCAGTACTTC
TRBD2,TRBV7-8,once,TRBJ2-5,CASSPRREGRETQYF,TGTGCCAGCAGCCCCAGGCGGGAGGGCCGGGAGACCCAGTACTTC
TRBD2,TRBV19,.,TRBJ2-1,CASSIFLAGNNEQFF,TGTGCCAGTAGTATATTCCTAGCGGGAAACAATGAGCAGTTCTTC
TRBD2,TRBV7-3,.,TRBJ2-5,CASSLASGTSQETQYF,TGTGCCAGCAGCTTAGCTAGCGGGACCTCCCAAGAGACCCAGTACTTC
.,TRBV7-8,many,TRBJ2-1,CASSLVGTGDRKFF,TGTGCCAGCAGCTTAGTTGGGACTGGGGATCGGAAGTTCTTC
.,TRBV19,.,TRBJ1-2,CASSIVRGGSETYGYTF,TGTGCCAGTAGTATAGTTAGGGGGGGCAGTGAGACCTATGGCTACACCTTC
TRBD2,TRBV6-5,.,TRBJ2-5,CASGSAGAAETQYF,TGTGCCAGCGGCTCAGCGGGAGCCGCCGAGACCCAGTACTTC
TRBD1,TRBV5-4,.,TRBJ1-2,CASSLDPPPDREYGYTF,TGTGCCAGCAGCTTGGACCCCCCCCCGGACAGGGAGTACGGCTACACCTTC
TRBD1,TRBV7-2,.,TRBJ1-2,CASSLDRGRRGYTF,TGTGCCAGCAGCTTAGATAGGGGGCGACGCGGCTACACCTTC
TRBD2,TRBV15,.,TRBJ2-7,CATSWTSGSSGRDEQYF,TGTGCCACCAGCTGGACTAGCGGGAGTTCTGGTCGCGACGAGCAGTACTTC
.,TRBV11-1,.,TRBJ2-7,CASSFGRSWRRYF,TGTGCCAGCAGCTTCGGGCGGTCTTGGAGGCGGTACTTC
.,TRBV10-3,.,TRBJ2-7,CAISESGGSYEQYF,TGTGCCATCAGTGAGTCGGGGGGCTCCTACGAGCAGTACTTC
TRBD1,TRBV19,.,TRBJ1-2,CASIPGRGQVDYGYTF,TGTGCCAGTATTCCAGGAAGGGGGCAGGTTGACTATGGCTACACCTTC
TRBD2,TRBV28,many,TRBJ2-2,CASSLSLAGGRTGELFF,TGTGCCAGCAGTTTATCCCTAGCGGGAGGGCGGACCGGGGAGCTGTTTTTT
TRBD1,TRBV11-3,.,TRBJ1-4,CASSLETGGIEKLFF,TGTGCCAGCAGCTTGGAGACAGGGGGGATCGAAAAACTGTTTTTT
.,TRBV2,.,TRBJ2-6,CASSEWASGANVLTF,TGTGCCAGCAGTGAGTGGGCCTCTGGGGCCAACGTCCTGACTTTC
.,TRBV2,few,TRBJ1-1,CASSVLATNTEAFF,TGTGCCAGCAGTGTTTTAGCCACTAACACTGAAGCTTTCTTT
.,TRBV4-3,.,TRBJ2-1,CASSQGKGYGRAYNEQFF,TGCGCCAGCAGCCAAGGGAAGGGGTACGGCAGGGCCTACAATGAGCAGTTCTTC
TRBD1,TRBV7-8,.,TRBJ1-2,CASSLEGTGVYGYTF,TGTGCCAGCAGCTTAGAGGGGACAGGGGTCTATGGCTACACCTTC
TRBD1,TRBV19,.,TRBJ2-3,CASSLMGQGIHTQYF,TGTGCCAGTAGTCTCATGGGACAGGGGATCCATACGCAGTATTTT
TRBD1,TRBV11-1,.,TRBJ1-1,CASSLVRGQLTEAFF,TGTGCCAGCAGCTTAGTCAGGGGGCAACTCACTGAAGCTTTCTTT
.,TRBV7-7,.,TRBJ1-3,CASSLWQGTGNTIYF,TGTGCCAGCAGCTTATGGCAGGGTACTGGAAACACCATATATTTT
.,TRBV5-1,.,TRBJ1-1,CASSLGVQRMNTEAFF,TGCGCCAGCAGCTTGGGGGTCCAGCGGATGAACACTGAAGCTTTCTTT
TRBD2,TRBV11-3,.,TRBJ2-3,CASSTGTSEITDTQYF,TGTGCCAGCAGCACCGGGACTAGCGAAATCACAGATACGCAGTATTTT
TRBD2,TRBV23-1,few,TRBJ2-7,CASSQREGSYEQYF,TGCGCCAGCAGTCAGCGGGAGGGCTCCTACGAGCAGTACTTC
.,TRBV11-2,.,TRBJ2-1,CASSPTGNNEQFF,TGTGCCAGCAGCCCCACGGGGAACAATGAGCAGTTCTTC
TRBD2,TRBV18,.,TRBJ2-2,CASSTGGSGSVTGELFF,TGTGCCAGCTCAACCGGGGGTAGCGGGAGCGTCACCGGGGAGCTGTTTTTT
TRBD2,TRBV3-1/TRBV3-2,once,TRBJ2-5,CASSRTRTSGGKHQETQYF,TGTGCCAGCAGCCGGACCAGGACTAGCGGGGGAAAACACCAAGAGACCCAGTACTTC
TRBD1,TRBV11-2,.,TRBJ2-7,CASSHQGAEQYF,TGTGCCAGCAGCCACCAGGGGGCCGAGCAGTACTTC
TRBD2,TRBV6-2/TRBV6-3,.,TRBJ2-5,CASSYPQTSGKPHKETQYF,TGTGCCAGCAGTTACCCCCAGACTAGCGGGAAGCCACATAAAGAGACCCAGTACTTC
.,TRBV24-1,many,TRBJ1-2,CATSEGGTNYGYTF,TGTGCCACCAGTGAAGGGGGAACTAACTATGGCTACACCTTC
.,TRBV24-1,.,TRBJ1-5,CATSDSRPGAPRNQPQHF,TGTGCCACCAGTGATTCACGCCCGGGTGCCCCTAGAAATCAGCCCCAGCATTTT
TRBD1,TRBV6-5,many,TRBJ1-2,CASKEGTGGHGYTF,TGTGCCAGCAAAGAAGGGACAGGGGGCCATGGCTACACCTTC
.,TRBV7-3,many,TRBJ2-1,CASSLGRTRYNEQFF,TGTGCCAGCAGCTTAGGGAGGACGCGCTACAATGAGCAGTTCTTC
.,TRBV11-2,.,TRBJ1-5,CASSLDFAGNQPQHF,TGTGCCAGCAGCTTAGATTTCGCGGGGAATCAGCCCCAGCATTTT
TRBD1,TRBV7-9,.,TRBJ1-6,CASSATGQTPLHF,TGTGCCAGCAGCGCCACGGGACAGACACCCCTCCACTTT
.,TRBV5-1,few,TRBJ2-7,CASSLGAGSMREQYF,TGCGCCAGCAGCTTGGGCGCCGGGAGTATGCGCGAGCAGTACTTC
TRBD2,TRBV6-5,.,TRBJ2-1,CASSWGTSGRNEQFF,TGTGCCAGCAGTTGGGGGACTAGCGGGAGGAATGAGCAGTTCTTC
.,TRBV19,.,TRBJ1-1,CASSHTFGVTEAFF,TGTGCCAGTAGTCACACTTTCGGGGTTACCGAAGCTTTCTTT